This note documents a single T cell receptor (beta chain) sequence. What it recognizes is unknown. These data originate in a study of T cell responses to AZD1222 COVID-19 vaccine. Regarding the study as a whole: In a largely white British group with more females than males, clonal diversity was possibly underestimated.

V lost 5 bases to trimming and J lost 5 bases, with 19 bases between them. The germline CDR1 and CDR2 sequences are MNHEY and SMNVEV (reference sequence). There are 15 residues in the CDR3. Clones were read by immunoSEQ multiplex PCR, and TCRdb kept only the in-frame ones, dropping some. The sample has some 120,000 clones, roughly 87% seen once. The source is an adult in good health. The source material was peripheral blood, sampled on day 0 of AZD1222 vaccination. The V and J genes are TRBV27 and TRBJ2-7; D may be TRBD2 (5 bases). The CDR3 region is CASSIPGSQRHEQYF. For the CDR3, the DNA is TGTGCCAGCAGTATCCCGGGATCCCAACGGCACGAGCAGTACTTC.